Each of the 32 T cell receptor beta chains below was sequenced from the same sample in a study of graft-versus-host responses after intestinal transplantation. Sequencing used immunoSEQ multiplex PCR; TCRdb keeps in-frame clones, though not all of them. The data show roughly 16,000 clones, with roughly 60% seen just once and 9.5% to 15% held by the top ten. The starting material, graft tissue, was processed to release intraepithelial and lamina propria lymphocytes. The starting material was ileum tissue, obtained 524 days after transplant. The source of these receptors is a human patient who received an intestinal transplant, so some T cells may come from the graft donor.

V gene TRBV29-1 combines with J gene TRBJ2-3; TRBD2 matches 8 bases. This CDR3 has 13 amino acids. Per germline, CDR1 SQVTM and CDR2 ANQGSEA. The CDR3: CTTGHSGGNTQYF. CDR3 sequence (DNA): TGCACGACGGGACACTCGGGAGGGAATACGCAGTATTTT.

The rearrangement joins TRBV9 to TRBJ2-7, with 9 bases matching TRBD2. Per the germline V gene, CDR1 is SGDLS and CDR2 is YYNGEE. V dropped 4 bases and J dropped 3; count of bases not matched to a gene: 14. The CDR3 length is 17 residues. CDR3 sequence: CASSPRSGTSNRYEQYF. In DNA, the CDR3 is TGTGCCAGCAGCCCAAGGTCCGGGACTAGCAACCGCTACGAGCAGTACTTC.

This clone was detected once. V is TRBV4-3 and J is TRBJ1-2; D gene uncertain. Per the germline V gene, CDR1 is LGHNA and CDR2 is YSLEER. With 1 base removed from V and 2 bases from J, the gap between germline ends came to 11 bases. CDR3 length equals 15 residues. CDR3 coding DNA: TGCGCCAGCAGCCAAGGTTTGAACTTGAACTATGGCTACACCTTC. It yields the protein CASSQGLNLNYGYTF.

Only a few counts were recorded for this clone. The V gene is TRBV6-4, the J gene TRBJ2-3; the match to TRBD2 covers 8 bases. V was clipped by 4 bases and J by 2 bases; unmatched bases: 2. CDR1 and CDR2 (germline): MRHNA, SNTAGT. The CDR3 extends over 14 amino acids. CDR3 DNA: TGTGCCAGCAGTGCCGGGGGGGCCACAGATACGCAGTATTTT. It translates to CASSAGGATDTQYF.

The CDR3 region is CASSVGQGARTGELFF. The CDR3 DNA reads TGTGCCAGCAGTGTTGGACAGGGGGCGCGAACCGGGGAGCTGTTTTTT. The chain is built from TRBV6-6 and TRBJ2-2; TRBD1 aligns across 11 bases. V lost 5 bases, J lost 5 bases, and 7 bases stayed unmatched. Germline assignment: CDR1 MNHNY and CDR2 SVGAGI (reference sequence). This CDR3 is built from 16 residues.

The gene calls are TRBV2 and TRBJ2-6, with D perhaps TRBD2 (5 bases). The CDR3 length is 14 residues. The germline gives CDR1 SNHLY, CDR2 FYNNEI. Trimming left V 2 bases short and J 3 bases short, with 5 bases between. Here the CDR3 DNA reads TGTGCCAGCAGTGAAAGCGGTGGGGCCAACGTCCTGACTTTC. Protein product: CASSESGGANVLTF.

This clone came up a few times. The chain is built from TRBV11-3 and TRBJ2-7, with 10 bases identical to TRBD1. Germline CDR1 reads SGHNT; CDR2 reads YENEEA. This CDR3 contains 15 residues. The trim removed 6 bases at V and 3 bases at J, leaving 8 bases unmatched. Written as DNA, the CDR3 is TGTGCCAGCAGTCGCGGGACAGGGGCTTACTACGAGCAGTACTTC. It specifies CASSRGTGAYYEQYF. The whole variable domain, remainder taken from reference TRBV11-3 and TRBJ2-7, is EAGVVQSPRYKIIEKKQPVAFWCNPISGHNTLYWYLQNLGQGPELLIRYENEEAVDDSQLPKDRFSAERLKGVDSTLKIQPAELGDSAVYLCASSRGTGAYYEQYFGPGTRLTVT.

This clone showed up just a few times. The chain couples TRBV7-2 to TRBJ1-2, with D possibly TRBD1 on 6 matching bases. V lost 1 base and J 4 bases, leaving 7 bases between the germline ends. This CDR3 is 13 amino acids long. Germline loops: CDR1 SGHTA, CDR2 FQGNSA. CDR3 nucleotides: TGTGCCAGCAGCTTAGGGACAGTCTATGGCTACACCTTC. Its translation is CASSLGTVYGYTF.

The rearrangement uses TRBV11-3 and TRBJ1-1; 7 nucleotides align to TRBD1. The J segment lost 6 bases and the V segment lost 1 base, leaving 11 bases of the junction unmatched. Germline V gene data show CDR1 as SGHNT and CDR2 as YENEEA. The CDR3 is 16 amino acids. The CDR3 DNA is TGTGCCAGCAGCTTAGCGCTACAGGGGAATTTGCCTGAAGCTTTCTTT. Protein product: CASSLALQGNLPEAFF.

This clone appeared a few times. Here the CDR3 reads CASSLRTGVNTEAFF. CDR3 DNA: TGTGCCAGCAGCTTAAGGACAGGCGTAAACACTGAAGCTTTCTTT. The chain employs TRBV7-9 and TRBJ1-1, with 7 nucleotides matching TRBD1. The ends lost 2 bases at V and 2 bases at J; junction bases unmatched: 5. This CDR3 has 15 amino acids. The V gene's germline CDR1 is SEHNR and CDR2 FQNEAQ (reference sequence).

The CDR3 bases are TGTGCCAGTAGTATCCAACAGTTCCCCGGCAATGAGCAGTTCTTC. Its protein product is CASSIQQFPGNEQFF. This chain links TRBV19 with TRBJ2-1; D unresolved. Trimming took 3 bases from V and 6 from J, leaving 15 bases between them. The CDR3 extends over 15 amino acids. The germline V gene encodes CDR1 LNHDA and CDR2 SQIVND (reference sequence).

This sequence joins TRBV19 and TRBJ1-3; D perhaps matches TRBD1 (5 bases). The CDR3 loop spans 15 amino acids. Trimming took off 8 bases at V and 0 bases at J, with 14 bases between the two ends. Germline V gene lookup returns CDR1 LNHDA and CDR2 SQIVND (reference sequence). CDR3 DNA sequence: TGTGCCAGTGCCGTGGGGGACTTCTCTGGAAACACCATATATTTT. Its protein is CASAVGDFSGNTIYF.

The chain uses TRBV5-3 and TRBJ1-5; 8 nucleotides agree with TRBD1. TRBV5-3 is noted as an ORF with a role that remains uncertain. Losses at the gene ends were 4 bases for V and 4 bases for J; bases not matched to a gene: 10. The CDR3 runs 16 residues. The CDR3 sequence is CARSQGQARRNQPQHF. The DNA for the CDR3 is TGTGCCAGAAGCCAGGGACAGGCCAGGAGAAATCAGCCCCAGCATTTT.

The CDR3 here is CASSYTQGSTNEKLFF. The CDR3, as DNA: TGTGCCAGCAGCTATACTCAGGGGAGTACTAATGAAAAACTGTTTTTT. The gene calls are TRBV5-6 and TRBJ1-4; possibly TRBD1 for D (6 bases). Germline CDR1 SGHDT, CDR2 YYEEEE. The V end lost 3 bases, the J end lost 2 bases, and 14 bases lay between the germline ends. This CDR3 spans 16 amino acids.

This clone was counted only a few times. The chain has TRBV4-3 and TRBJ1-2, with 7 bases matching TRBD1. The J segment lost 7 bases and the V segment lost 0 bases, leaving 5 bases of the junction unmatched. The CDR3 sequence is 14 residues long. The germline gives CDR1 LGHNA, CDR2 YSLEER. CDR3 DNA sequence: TGCGCCAGCAGCCAAGATTATGCAGGGGGTGGCTACACCTTC. This sequence encodes CASSQDYAGGGYTF.

This clone was recorded a few times. The chain couples TRBV13 to TRBJ2-3; unclear D gene. V lost 5 bases and J lost 1, with 7 bases in between. The CDR3 is made up of 13 amino acids. Germline lookup yields CDR1 PRHDT and CDR2 FYEKMQ (reference sequence). The CDR3 bases are TGTGCCAGCAGCGTACGGGGCACAGATACGCAGTATTTT. Translation gives CASSVRGTDTQYF.

By share of the sample, this clone is medium-sized. The chain combines TRBV4-3 with TRBJ1-1; D may be TRBD1 (5 bases). CDR3 length: 13 amino acids. V gave up 4 bases and J gave up 0 bases, with 6 bases separating them. Germline CDR1 is LGHNA and CDR2 is YSLEER. CDR3: CASSRGVNTEAFF. The CDR3 coding sequence is TGCGCCAGCAGCCGGGGCGTGAACACTGAAGCTTTCTTT.

In its sample, this clone was seen a few times. The DNA of the CDR3 is TGTGCCAGCAGTGACGGGGGCACTGAAGCTTTCTTT. Translated, it gives CASSDGGTEAFF. This chain links TRBV2 with TRBJ1-1; maybe TRBD1 (5 bases). Germline V lookup: CDR1 SNHLY, CDR2 FYNNEI. Trimming removed 3 bases from V and 4 bases from J, with 6 bases in between. This CDR3 region has 12 residues.

The genes are TRBV30 and TRBJ1-3, with D possibly matching TRBD1 (6 bases). CDR3 length equals 14 residues. Trimming pared 1 base from V and 7 bases from J, leaving 14 bases between. Per the germline V gene, CDR1 is GTSNPN and CDR2 is SVGIG (reference sequence). The DNA of the CDR3 is TGTGCCTGGAGTGAAGGACAGTGGACTAACACCATATATTTT. This sequence encodes CAWSEGQWTNTIYF.

This clone was seen once. This sequence joins TRBV11-3 and TRBJ2-7, with 10 bases fitting TRBD2. V lost 3 bases to trimming and J lost 2 bases; unmatched junction nucleotides: 4. Germline CDR1 reads SGHNT; CDR2 reads YENEEA. The CDR3 runs 15 residues. The CDR3 loop is CASSFSSGGPYEQYF. CDR3 nucleotide sequence: TGTGCCAGCAGCTTTTCTAGCGGGGGCCCCTACGAGCAGTACTTC.

The V call is TRBV4-3, the J call TRBJ2-7, with a weak D call TRBD2 (6 bases). The V end lost 0 bases, the J end lost 5 bases, and 14 bases lay between the germline ends. Germline V gene sequence: CDR1 LGHNA, CDR2 YSLEER. The CDR3 is made up of 15 amino acids. The DNA of the CDR3 is TGCGCCAGCAGCCAAGATAGGAGGGCTTCGGACGAGCAGTACTTC. This translates into CASSQDRRASDEQYF.

This sequence joins TRBV4-3 and TRBJ1-3; D may be TRBD1 (6 bases). V lost 0 bases, J lost 0 bases, and 12 bases lay in between. The CDR3 has 17 amino acids. CDR1 LGHNA and CDR2 YSLEER come from the germline V gene. CDR3 residues: CASSQDGGSHSGNTIYF. CDR3 DNA: TGCGCCAGCAGCCAAGATGGGGGCAGTCACTCTGGAAACACCATATATTTT.

This sequence joins TRBV7-6 and TRBJ1-6; a weak D match, TRBD1 (6 bases). The CDR3 spans 15 residues. V lost 1 base, J lost 7 bases, and 11 bases lay in between. The germline V gene encodes CDR1 SGHVS and CDR2 FNYEAQ. For the CDR3, the DNA is TGTGCCAGCAGCTTAGGACAGGCCCAAAATTCACCCCTCCACTTT. Translation: CASSLGQAQNSPLHF.

This clone was counted a few times. V is TRBV29-1 and J is TRBJ2-1, with D perhaps TRBD1 (5 bases). V gave up 6 bases and J gave up 0 bases, with 12 bases separating them. This CDR3 spans 14 amino acids. From germline, CDR1 is SQVTM and CDR2 ANQGSEA. This chain's CDR3 is CSVVRGSSYNEQFF. The CDR3 nucleotides are TGCAGCGTGGTTAGGGGCAGCTCCTACAATGAGCAGTTCTTC.

In its sample, this clone is medium-sized. The chain has TRBV5-1 and TRBJ2-7; D call uncertain. The germline V gene encodes CDR1 SGHRS and CDR2 YFSETQ. V was clipped by 0 bases and J by 4 bases, with 11 bases between them. CDR3 length: 14 amino acids. CDR3 in amino acids: CASSLVQAGYEQYF. For the CDR3, the DNA is TGCGCCAGCAGCTTGGTCCAGGCTGGGTACGAGCAGTACTTC.

This chain joins TRBV6-6 and TRBJ2-7; TRBD1 might be the D (6 bases). The germline CDR1 and CDR2 sequences are MNHNY and SVGAGI (reference sequence). The germline V and J ends were trimmed by 0 bases and 3 bases, with 12 bases remaining between them. The CDR3 is 15 amino acids. CDR3 protein: CASSYSDSSIYEQYF. DNA for the CDR3: TGTGCCAGCAGTTACTCGGACAGCTCCATCTACGAGCAGTACTTC.

The V gene is TRBV30, the J gene TRBJ1-1; no reliable D call. This CDR3 region has 13 residues. The V gene lost 3 bases and the J gene lost 3 bases, with 11 bases spanning the gap. Germline V gene lookup returns CDR1 GTSNPN and CDR2 SVGIG (reference sequence). The CDR3 protein is CAWRSQRHTEAFF. CDR3 DNA: TGTGCCTGGAGGTCCCAGAGGCACACTGAAGCTTTCTTT.

Sample share makes this clone medium-sized. The chain links TRBV6-5 to TRBJ2-7; tentative D call: TRBD1 (6 bases). With 3 bases removed from V and 3 bases from J, the gap between germline ends came to 15 bases. The germline V gene encodes CDR1 MNHEY and CDR2 SVGAGI. The CDR3 sequence is 15 residues long. CDR3 sequence: CASSYQRGTLYEQYF. In DNA form, the CDR3 reads TGTGCCAGCAGTTATCAGAGGGGGACCCTCTACGAGCAGTACTTC.

The chain combines TRBV6-4 with TRBJ2-1; 7 bases map to TRBD2. Germline assignment: CDR1 MRHNA and CDR2 SNTAGT. The CDR3 is made up of 16 amino acids. J was trimmed by 3 bases and V by 3 bases; bases with no gene match: 8. CDR3: CASSDHGGGNYNEQFF. The CDR3 region has the DNA TGTGCCAGCAGTGATCATGGGGGGGGGAACTACAATGAGCAGTTCTTC.

To note about this clone: The sample has other DNA sequences that encode this CDR3 too. V usage is TRBV5-1 and J usage is TRBJ2-5, with TRBD2 matching 8 bases. This CDR3 comprises 14 residues. V shed 0 bases and J 2 bases; nucleotides not matched to a gene: 0. CDR1 and CDR2 from the germline V gene are SGHRS and YFSETQ. The CDR3 spells CASSLAGGQETQYF. DNA for the CDR3: TGCGCCAGCAGCTTGGCGGGGGGGCAAGAGACCCAGTACTTC.

J is TRBJ1-2 and V is TRBV7-9; tentative D call: TRBD1 (6 bases). The CDR3 extends over 15 amino acids. Germline CDR1 SEHNR, CDR2 FQNEAQ (reference sequence). V lost 0 bases to trimming and J lost 6 bases, with 14 bases between them. CDR3 sequence (DNA): TGTGCCAGCAGCTTAGCGGGGGGGGCTATCGATGGCTACACCTTC. This encodes CASSLAGGAIDGYTF.

Only a few counts were recorded for this clone. The gene calls are TRBV21-1 and TRBJ2-7; the table's D call TRBD1 went unverified against the DNA. TRBV21-1 is given as a pseudogene. This CDR3 spans 17 amino acids. CDR3: CASRFPGTGEIFYEQYF. CDR3 DNA sequence: TGTGCCAGTAGATTTCCCGGGACAGGGGAAATATTCTACGAGCAGTACTTC.